The 24 T cell receptor beta chains reported below all come from one sample, sequenced in a study of siplizumab effects on memory and regulatory T cells. Assay: immunoSEQ multiplex PCR; the TCRdb copy retains only in-frame clones and omits some. The data contain about 80,000 clones, approximately 95% of them singletons. Specimen: CD8+ T cells sorted from blood. These receptor sequences come from a human donor in good health.

V is TRBV7-3 and J is TRBJ2-1; the match to TRBD2 covers 9 bases. Per germline, CDR1 SGHTA and CDR2 FQGTGA. The V segment lost 4 bases and the J segment 1 base; nucleotides outside the gene matches: 5. The CDR3 contains 16 residues. CDR3 nucleotide sequence: TGTGCCAGCAGCTCTTTGGCGGGAGGGTCCTACAATGAGCAGTTCTTC. It specifies CASSSLAGGSYNEQFF.

This chain uses TRBV6-5 with TRBJ2-3; D not resolved. Trimming shortened V by 3 bases and J by 1 base, and 5 bases separated the two germline ends. CDR1 and CDR2 from the germline V gene are MNHEY and SVGAGI. The CDR3 sequence is 13 residues long. CDR3 in amino acids: CASSYAGTDTQYF. The CDR3 nucleotides are TGTGCCAGCAGTTATGCCGGCACAGATACGCAGTATTTT.

The chain combines TRBV7-2 with TRBJ1-1, with D perhaps TRBD1 (5 bases). Deletions cut 6 bases from V and 0 bases from J, with 8 bases between. The CDR3 sequence is 13 residues long. The V gene's germline CDR1 is SGHTA and CDR2 FQGNSA. CDR3 sequence (DNA): TGTGCCAGCAGGGACAAGATGAACACTGAAGCTTTCTTT. It yields the protein CASRDKMNTEAFF. Variable domain in full (rest from reference TRBV7-2 and TRBJ1-1): GAGVSQSPSNKVTEKGKDVELRCDPISGHTALYWYRQSLGQGLEFLIYFQGNSAPDKSGLPSDRFSAERTGGSVSTLTIQRTQQEDSAVYLCASRDKMNTEAFFGQGTRLTVV.

The V and J genes are TRBV27 and TRBJ1-1; D call uncertain. V was clipped by 3 bases and J by 1 base, with 6 bases between them. The CDR3 extends over 13 amino acids. Germline CDR1 MNHEY, CDR2 SMNVEV (reference sequence). The CDR3 reads CASSFSENTEAFF. The CDR3 nucleotides read TGTGCCAGCAGTTTTTCGGAGAACACTGAAGCTTTCTTT.

The chain carries TRBV5-6 and TRBJ2-2; D is uncertain. The V end lost 0 bases, the J end lost 7 bases, and 13 bases lay between the germline ends. Germline loops: CDR1 SGHDT, CDR2 YYEEEE. The CDR3 has 15 residues. The CDR3 reads CASSLGYGTYGELFF. The DNA for the CDR3 is TGTGCCAGCAGCTTGGGATACGGCACGTACGGGGAGCTGTTTTTT.

This clone has only one observation. This rearrangement joins TRBV7-8 to TRBJ2-5; no firm D call. The end of the DNA fits TRBJ2-7 better, so the J call may be wrong. The CDR3 runs 18 residues. Germline V gene lookup returns CDR1 SGHVS and CDR2 FQNEAQ. The CDR3 sequence is CASSQPRSQTGSSYEQYF. DNA of the CDR3: TGTGCCAGCAGCCAACCCCGTTCTCAGACTGGAAGCTCCTACGAGCAGTACTTC.

V is TRBV7-9 and J is TRBJ2-1; 7 bases agree with TRBD2. V was pared by 11 bases and J by 7 bases, with 8 bases of the junction left unmatched. CDR3 length: 12 amino acids. The germline CDR1 and CDR2 sequences are SEHNR and FQNEAQ (reference sequence). Here the CDR3 reads CACGGSVNEQFF. The DNA of the CDR3 is TGTGCCTGTGGCGGGAGTGTTAATGAGCAGTTCTTC.

The V call is TRBV9, the J call TRBJ2-1; D gene unclear. The CDR3 has 14 amino acids. The V end was cut by 3 bases, the J end by 8 bases, with 15 bases between. Per germline, CDR1 SGDLS and CDR2 YYNGEE. The CDR3 sequence is CASSEQDAPYEQFF. CDR3 nucleotide sequence: TGTGCCAGCAGCGAGCAGGACGCCCCCTATGAGCAGTTCTTC. Together with reference TRBV9 and TRBJ2-1, the CDR3 gives the full variable domain: DSGVTQTPKHLITATGQRVTLRCSPRSGDLSVYWYQQSLDQGLQFLIQYYNGEERAKGNILERFSAQQFPDLHSELNLSSLELGDSALYFCASSEQDAPYEQFFGPGTRLTVL.

The chain uses TRBV4-1 and TRBJ2-1; D is possibly TRBD1 (6 bases). This CDR3 is built from 15 residues. The V gene lost 0 bases and the J gene lost 10 bases, with 16 bases spanning the gap. Per the germline V gene, CDR1 is MGHRA and CDR2 is YSYEKL. The CDR3 spells CASSQEGRGSEEQFF. The CDR3 DNA reads as TGCGCCAGCAGCCAAGAGGGAAGGGGGAGCGAGGAGCAGTTCTTC.

This clone was detected only once. The J gene is TRBJ2-3, the V gene TRBV5-1; D is unclear. The CDR3 length is 16 residues. Per germline, CDR1 SGHRS and CDR2 YFSETQ. V was trimmed by 0 bases and J by 1 base, leaving 12 bases between them. CDR3 residues: CASSLGPAGGTDTQYF. CDR3 nucleotide sequence: TGCGCCAGCAGCTTGGGACCAGCTGGGGGCACAGATACGCAGTATTTT.

The chain employs TRBV7-9 and TRBJ1-2; possible D gene TRBD1, 6 bases. With 7 bases removed from V and 3 bases from J, the gap between germline ends came to 18 bases. Germline lookup yields CDR1 SEHNR and CDR2 FQNEAQ (reference sequence). The CDR3 spans 15 residues. The CDR3 spells CASTLEDEGDYGYTF. CDR3 bases: TGTGCCAGCACCCTCGAGGATGAGGGGGACTATGGCTACACCTTC.

The rearrangement joins TRBV9 to TRBJ2-7; 12 nucleotides align to TRBD2. Germline V CDR1 and CDR2: SGDLS, YYNGEE. The CDR3 length is 15 residues. The J segment lost 3 bases and the V segment lost 3 bases, leaving 4 bases of the junction unmatched. The DNA of the CDR3 is TGTGCCAGCAGCGCCTCGACTAGCGGGGGCTACGAGCAGTACTTC. Its protein is CASSASTSGGYEQYF.

The chain is built from TRBV7-8 and TRBJ2-1; 7 bases agree with TRBD2. The CDR3 totals 17 residues. Losses at the gene ends were 0 bases for V and 1 base for J; bases not matched to a gene: 6. Per the germline V gene, CDR1 is SGHVS and CDR2 is FQNEAQ. The CDR3 reads CASSLAGGSTSYNEQFF. CDR3 in DNA: TGTGCCAGCAGCTTAGCAGGCGGGAGTACTTCCTACAATGAGCAGTTCTTC.

The chain carries TRBV4-1 and TRBJ2-5, with TRBD2 matching over 8 bases. The end of the DNA aligns better with TRBJ2-7, so the J call may be wrong. Germline CDR1 MGHRA, CDR2 YSYEKL. The CDR3 loop spans 15 amino acids. The CDR3 here is CASSQAGREGYEQYF. The CDR3 DNA reads TGCGCCAGCAGCCAAGCCGGGAGGGAGGGCTACGAGCAGTACTTC.

This chain connects TRBV15 to TRBJ1-2, with a possible D match to TRBD1 (6 bases). The V gene lost 1 base and the J gene lost 4 bases, with 28 bases spanning the gap. CDR1 is LNHNV, CDR2 YYDKDF, per germline (reference sequence). This CDR3 is 20 amino acids long. CDR3 coding DNA: TGTGCCACCAGCAGAGCTCGGCGACGCAGGGGAGAGTCTGGTCTCTATGGCTACACCTTC. It specifies CATSRARRRRGESGLYGYTF.

V gene TRBV7-9 combines with J gene TRBJ2-2; the D gene is possibly TRBD2 (5 bases). The CDR3 consists of 15 residues. V lost 3 bases to trimming and J lost 3 bases, with 11 bases between them. Germline CDR1 SEHNR, CDR2 FQNEAQ (reference sequence). This CDR3 is CASSLVLADTGELFF. The CDR3 DNA reads as TGTGCCAGCAGCTTGGTGCTAGCAGACACCGGGGAGCTGTTTTTT. Full variable domain (remainder filled in from reference TRBV7-9 and TRBJ2-2): DTGVSQNPRHKITKRGQNVTFRCDPISEHNRLYWYRQTLGQGPEFLTYFQNEAQLEKSRLLSDRFSAERPKGSFSTLEIQRTEQGDSAMYLCASSLVLADTGELFFGEGSRLTVL.

The chain joins TRBV5-1 to TRBJ2-3, with TRBD2 identical over 8 bases. The germline gives CDR1 SGHRS, CDR2 YFSETQ. V lost 0 bases, J lost 1 base, and 4 bases stayed unmatched. The CDR3 covers 16 residues. Here the CDR3 reads CASSLEGSGGTDTQYF. DNA of the CDR3: TGCGCCAGCAGCTTGGAAGGTAGCGGGGGCACAGATACGCAGTATTTT.

The V gene is TRBV7-9, the J gene TRBJ2-7, with D possibly called TRBD1 or TRBD2 (6 bases each). CDR3 length: 15 amino acids. V lost 1 base and J lost 2, with 12 bases in between. Germline lookup yields CDR1 SEHNR and CDR2 FQNEAQ (reference sequence). CDR3 sequence: CASSLEGGRAYEQYF. DNA of the CDR3: TGTGCCAGCAGCTTAGAAGGGGGGCGCGCCTACGAGCAGTACTTC.

This chain joins TRBV2 and TRBJ2-7; D is unclear. The length of the CDR3 is 13 residues. V was cut by 2 bases and J by 2 bases, with 7 bases left in between. Germline CDR1 reads SNHLY; CDR2 reads FYNNEI. This CDR3 is CASSESVTYEQYF. In DNA form, the CDR3 reads TGTGCCAGCAGTGAATCGGTGACCTACGAGCAGTACTTC.

In nucleotides, the CDR3 is TGTGCCAGCAGCCACTCATACTACGAGCAGTACTTC. Residues: CASSHSYYEQYF. The V gene is TRBV14, the J gene TRBJ2-7; D remains unclear. The germline CDR1 and CDR2 sequences are SGHDN and FVKESK. With 3 bases removed from V and 3 bases from J, the gap between germline ends came to 6 bases. The CDR3 length is 12 residues. The full variable domain, with the rest looked up from reference TRBV14 and TRBJ2-7, is EAGVTQFPSHSVIEKGQTVTLRCDPISGHDNLYWYRRVMGKEIKFLLHFVKESKQDESGMPNNRFLAERTGGTYSTLKVQPAELEDSGVYFCASSHSYYEQYFGPGTRLTVT.

The V call is TRBV5-4, the J call TRBJ2-1; the match to TRBD1 covers 8 bases. In germline, CDR1 is SGHNT, CDR2 YYREEE (reference sequence). The junction had 11 bases not matched to a gene; V was cut back by 5 bases and J by 4 bases. The CDR3 is 16 amino acids. CDR3 protein: CASRLGQGASYNEQFF. Written as DNA, the CDR3 is TGTGCCAGCAGACTAGGGCAGGGGGCTAGTTACAATGAGCAGTTCTTC.

The DNA of the CDR3 is TGTGCCAGCAGTACCAATAGCGGGAGAGGCGCAGATACGCAGTATTTT. Amino acids: CASSTNSGRGADTQYF. The chain links TRBV7-9 to TRBJ2-3; 9 positions agree with TRBD2. The CDR3 loop spans 16 amino acids. Trimming took 6 bases from V and 4 from J; bases not matched to a gene: 11. The germline V gene encodes CDR1 SEHNR and CDR2 FQNEAQ (reference sequence).

The chain links TRBV7-9 to TRBJ2-7; D is perhaps TRBD1 (5 bases). The length of the CDR3 is 13 residues. Trimming stripped 8 bases from V and 0 bases from J, with 11 bases between. Germline V gives CDR1 SEHNR, CDR2 FQNEAQ (reference sequence). Here the CDR3 reads CASSDRASYEQYF. CDR3 DNA sequence: TGTGCCAGCTCTGACAGAGCCTCCTACGAGCAGTACTTC.

The chain employs TRBV6-5 and TRBJ2-2; 7 bases are shared with TRBD1. V dropped 4 bases and J dropped 1; count of bases not matched to a gene: 0. Germline CDR1 and CDR2: MNHEY and SVGAGI. The length of the CDR3 is 14 residues. The CDR3 is CASSSGGNTGELFF. In DNA form, the CDR3 reads TGTGCCAGCAGTTCAGGGGGGAACACCGGGGAGCTGTTTTTT.